This TCR beta chain is drawn from a study of cytomegalovirus exposure and HLA in healthy donors. General study findings and limits: In vitro data verified a few CMV-associated chains as specific for CMV antigens. Presence/absence analyses supposed approximately even sequencing depth among donors. In a later analysis, specific HLA alleles were associated with around 17,000 TCR beta sequences at a 0.05 false discovery rate.

Researchers ran the PCR with 60 Vbeta and 13 Jbeta primers. As handled by the study authors: About 12 million of roughly 81 million unique TCR beta chains were shared, per a later count. The data were produced by immunoSEQ multiplex PCR, yet TCRdb's version contains in-frame clones alone and is incomplete. Clone size and the V and J calls come from that table; the DNA yielded D and trimming. There are about 150,000 clones in the sample; 76% occur only once, and 3% to 4% lies in the top ten. This clone turned up a few times. Its antigen is not known. The sample comprised PBMCs. This clonotype was obtained from a male donor in good health and CMV-seronegative.

The CDR3 coding sequence is TGTGCCAGCAGCCGCAGCGGGGCAGGGTCCTACGAGCAGTACTTC. Amino acids: CASSRSGAGSYEQYF. V and J are TRBV7-2 and TRBJ2-7, with 7 bases matching TRBD2. With 5 bases clipped from V and 1 base from J, the junction kept 8 bases outside the gene matches. The CDR3 contains 15 residues. Per the germline V gene, CDR1 is SGHTA and CDR2 is FQGNSA.